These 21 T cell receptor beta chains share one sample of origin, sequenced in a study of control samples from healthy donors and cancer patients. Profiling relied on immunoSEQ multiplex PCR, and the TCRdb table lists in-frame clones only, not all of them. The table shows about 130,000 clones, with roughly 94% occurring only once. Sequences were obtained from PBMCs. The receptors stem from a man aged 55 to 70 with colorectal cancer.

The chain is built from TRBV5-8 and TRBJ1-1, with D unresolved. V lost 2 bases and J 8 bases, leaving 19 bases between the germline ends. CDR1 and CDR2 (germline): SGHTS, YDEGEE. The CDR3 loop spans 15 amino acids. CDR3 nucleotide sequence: TGTGCCAGCAGCTTAATCGTACCGACCCGTGGCGAAGCTTTCTTT. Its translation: CASSLIVPTRGEAFF. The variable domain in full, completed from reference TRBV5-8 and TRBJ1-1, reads EAGVTQSPTHLIKTRGQQATLRCSPISGHTSVYWYQQALGLGLQFLLWYDEGEERNRGNFPPRFSGRQFPNYSSELNVNALELEDSALYLCASSLIVPTRGEAFFGQGTRLTVV.

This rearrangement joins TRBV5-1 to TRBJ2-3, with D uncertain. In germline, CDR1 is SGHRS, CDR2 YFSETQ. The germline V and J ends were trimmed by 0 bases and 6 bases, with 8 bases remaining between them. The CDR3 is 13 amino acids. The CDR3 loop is CASSLVGGDTQYF. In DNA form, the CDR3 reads TGCGCCAGCAGCTTGGTAGGTGGGGATACGCAGTATTTT.

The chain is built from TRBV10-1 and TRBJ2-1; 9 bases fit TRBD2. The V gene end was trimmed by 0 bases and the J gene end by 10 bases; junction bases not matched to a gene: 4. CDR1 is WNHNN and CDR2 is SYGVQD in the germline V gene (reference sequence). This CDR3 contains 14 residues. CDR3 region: CASSESVAGDEQFF. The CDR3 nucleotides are TGCGCCAGCAGTGAGTCGGTAGCGGGGGACGAGCAGTTCTTC.

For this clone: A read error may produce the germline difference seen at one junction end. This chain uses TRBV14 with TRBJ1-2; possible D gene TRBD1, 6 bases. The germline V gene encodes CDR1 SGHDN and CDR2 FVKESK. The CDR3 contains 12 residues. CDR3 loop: CASSQSSGEVRF. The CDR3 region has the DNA TGTGCCAGCAGCCAATCCTCAGGGGAGGTCCGGTTC.

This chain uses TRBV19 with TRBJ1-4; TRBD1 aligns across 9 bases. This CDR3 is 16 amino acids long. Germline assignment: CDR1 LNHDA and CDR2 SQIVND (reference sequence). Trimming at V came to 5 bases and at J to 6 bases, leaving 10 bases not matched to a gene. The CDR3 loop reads CASSEVQGAGDEKLFF. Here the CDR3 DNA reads TGTGCCAGTAGTGAGGTACAGGGGGCCGGCGATGAAAAACTGTTTTTT.

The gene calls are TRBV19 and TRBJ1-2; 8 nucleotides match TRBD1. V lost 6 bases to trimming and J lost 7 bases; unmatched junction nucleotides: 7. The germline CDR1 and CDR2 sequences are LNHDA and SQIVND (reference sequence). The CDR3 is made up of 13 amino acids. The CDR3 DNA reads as TGTGCCAGTAGCTTGTCGGACAGGGCTGGCTACACCTTC. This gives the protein CASSLSDRAGYTF.

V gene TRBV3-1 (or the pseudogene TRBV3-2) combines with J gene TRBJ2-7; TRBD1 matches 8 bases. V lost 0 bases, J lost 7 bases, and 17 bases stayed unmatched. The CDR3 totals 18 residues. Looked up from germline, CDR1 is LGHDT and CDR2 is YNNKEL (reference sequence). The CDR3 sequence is CASSQEITRQGSSVEQYF. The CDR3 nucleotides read TGTGCCAGCAGCCAAGAAATAACGAGACAGGGGTCATCCGTGGAGCAGTACTTC.

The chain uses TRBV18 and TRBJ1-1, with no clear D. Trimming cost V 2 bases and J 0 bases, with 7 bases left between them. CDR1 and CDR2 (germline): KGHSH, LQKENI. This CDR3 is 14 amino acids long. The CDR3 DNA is TGTGCCAGCTCACCAGGCCCGGTGAACACTGAAGCTTTCTTT. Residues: CASSPGPVNTEAFF. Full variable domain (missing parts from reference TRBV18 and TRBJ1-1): NAGVMQNPRHLVRRRGQEARLRCSPMKGHSHVYWYRQLPEEGLKFMVYLQKENIIDESGMPKERFSAEFPKEGPSILRIQQVVRGDSAAYFCASSPGPVNTEAFFGQGTRLTVV.

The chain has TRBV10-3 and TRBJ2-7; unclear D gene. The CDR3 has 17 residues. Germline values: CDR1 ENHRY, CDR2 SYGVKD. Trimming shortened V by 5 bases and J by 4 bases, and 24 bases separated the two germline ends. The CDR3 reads CAISTDGDGLRVYEQYF. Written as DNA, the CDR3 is TGTGCCATCAGTACGGACGGTGACGGTCTTAGGGTTTACGAGCAGTACTTC.

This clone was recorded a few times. The CDR3 region has the DNA TGTGCCAGCAGCTCCACAGGGTACAATCAGCCCCAGCATTTT. This encodes CASSSTGYNQPQHF. V and J are TRBV5-6 and TRBJ1-5; a weak D match, TRBD1 (6 bases). CDR1 and CDR2 from the germline V gene are SGHDT and YYEEEE. Trimming removed 3 bases from V and 3 bases from J, with 10 bases in between. This CDR3 is 14 amino acids long.

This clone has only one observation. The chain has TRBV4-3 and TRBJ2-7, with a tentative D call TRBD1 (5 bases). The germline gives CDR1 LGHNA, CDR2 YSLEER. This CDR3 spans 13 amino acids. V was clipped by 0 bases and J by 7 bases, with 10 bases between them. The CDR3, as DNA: TGCGCCAGCAGCCAAGACCCCCCAGGGGAGCAGTACTTC. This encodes CASSQDPPGEQYF.

As DNA, the CDR3 is TGTGCCAGCAGCCAAGACAGGGCATACAATGAAAAACTGTTTTTT. This codes for CASSQDRAYNEKLFF. The chain employs TRBV3-1 (or the pseudogene TRBV3-2) and TRBJ1-4; D is perhaps TRBD1 (5 bases). Germline V gene sequence: CDR1 LGHDT, CDR2 YNNKEL (reference sequence). The CDR3 has 15 residues. Trimming shortened V by 0 bases and J by 5 bases, and 10 bases separated the two germline ends.

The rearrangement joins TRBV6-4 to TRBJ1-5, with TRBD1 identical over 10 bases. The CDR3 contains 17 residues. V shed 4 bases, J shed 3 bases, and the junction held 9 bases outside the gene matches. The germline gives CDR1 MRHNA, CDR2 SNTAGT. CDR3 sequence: CASSVLGQGGLNQPQHF. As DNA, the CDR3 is TGTGCCAGCAGTGTCCTCGGACAGGGGGGACTCAATCAGCCCCAGCATTTT.

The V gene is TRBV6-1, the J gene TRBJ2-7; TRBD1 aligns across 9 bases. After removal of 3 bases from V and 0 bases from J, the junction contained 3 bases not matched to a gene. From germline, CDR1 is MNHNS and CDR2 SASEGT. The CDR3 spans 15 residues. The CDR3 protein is CASSDGQGTSYEQYF. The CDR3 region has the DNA TGTGCCAGCAGTGACGGACAGGGGACCTCCTACGAGCAGTACTTC.

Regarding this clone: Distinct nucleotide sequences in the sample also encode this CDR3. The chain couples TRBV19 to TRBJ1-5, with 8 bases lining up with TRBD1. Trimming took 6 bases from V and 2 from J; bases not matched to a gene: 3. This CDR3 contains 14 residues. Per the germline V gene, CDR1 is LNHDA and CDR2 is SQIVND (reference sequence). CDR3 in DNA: TGTGCCAGTAGCCCGACAGGGGGCAATCAGCCCCAGCATTTT. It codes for CASSPTGGNQPQHF.

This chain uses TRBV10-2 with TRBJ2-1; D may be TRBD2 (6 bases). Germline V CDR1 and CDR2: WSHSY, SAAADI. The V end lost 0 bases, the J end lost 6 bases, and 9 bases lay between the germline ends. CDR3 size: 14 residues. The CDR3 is CASSESGRPNEQFF. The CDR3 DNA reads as TGCGCCAGCAGTGAGTCCGGGAGACCCAATGAGCAGTTCTTC.

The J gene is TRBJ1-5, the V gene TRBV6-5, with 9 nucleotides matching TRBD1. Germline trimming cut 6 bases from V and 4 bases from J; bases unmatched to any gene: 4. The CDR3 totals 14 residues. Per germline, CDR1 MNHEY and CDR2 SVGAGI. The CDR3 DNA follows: TGTGCCAGCAGCTGGGGACAGGGTAATCAGCCCCAGCATTTT. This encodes CASSWGQGNQPQHF.

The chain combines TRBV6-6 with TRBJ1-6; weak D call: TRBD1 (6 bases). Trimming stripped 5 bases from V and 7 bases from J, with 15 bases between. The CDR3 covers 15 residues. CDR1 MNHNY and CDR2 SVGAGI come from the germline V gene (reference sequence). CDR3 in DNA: TGTGCCAGCAGTGGACAGCCGGAAGTAAATTCACCCCTCCACTTT. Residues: CASSGQPEVNSPLHF.

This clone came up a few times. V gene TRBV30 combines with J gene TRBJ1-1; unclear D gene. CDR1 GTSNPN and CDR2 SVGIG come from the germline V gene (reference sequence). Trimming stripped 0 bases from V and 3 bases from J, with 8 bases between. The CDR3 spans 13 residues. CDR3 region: CAWSVQEDTEAFF. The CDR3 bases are TGTGCCTGGAGTGTACAAGAGGACACTGAAGCTTTCTTT.

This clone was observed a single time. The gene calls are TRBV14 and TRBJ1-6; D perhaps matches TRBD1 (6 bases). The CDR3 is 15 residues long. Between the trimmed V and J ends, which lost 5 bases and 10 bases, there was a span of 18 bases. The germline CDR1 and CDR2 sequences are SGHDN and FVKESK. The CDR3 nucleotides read TGTGCCAGCAGCTCACTGGACAGTAAGGCATCACCCCTCCACTTT. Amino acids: CASSSLDSKASPLHF. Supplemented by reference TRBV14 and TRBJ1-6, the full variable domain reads EAGVTQFPSHSVIEKGQTVTLRCDPISGHDNLYWYRRVMGKEIKFLLHFVKESKQDESGMPNNRFLAERTGGTYSTLKVQPAELEDSGVYFCASSSLDSKASPLHFGNGTRLTVT.

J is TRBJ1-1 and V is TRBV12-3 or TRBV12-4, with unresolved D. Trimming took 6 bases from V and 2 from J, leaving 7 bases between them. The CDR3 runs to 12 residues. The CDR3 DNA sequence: TGTGCCAGCAGACCAGAAAACACTGAAGCTTTCTTT. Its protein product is CASRPENTEAFF.